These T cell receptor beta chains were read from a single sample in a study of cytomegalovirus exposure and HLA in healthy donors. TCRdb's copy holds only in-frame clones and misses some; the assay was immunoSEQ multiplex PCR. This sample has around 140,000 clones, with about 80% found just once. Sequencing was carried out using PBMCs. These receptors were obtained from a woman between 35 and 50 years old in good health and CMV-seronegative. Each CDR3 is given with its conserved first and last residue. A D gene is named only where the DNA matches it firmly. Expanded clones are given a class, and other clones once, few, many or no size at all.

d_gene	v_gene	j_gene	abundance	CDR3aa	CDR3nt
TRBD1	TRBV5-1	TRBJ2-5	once	CASSLPGQGASGTQYF	TGCGCCAGCAGCTTACCGGGACAGGGGGCCTCTGGGACCCAGTACTTC
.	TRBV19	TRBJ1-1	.	CASSIRVAGPTEAFF	TGTGCCAGTAGTATCAGGGTGGCAGGCCCCACTGAAGCTTTCTTT
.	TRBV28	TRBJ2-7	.	CASPPRTQPQTRYEQYF	TGTGCCAGCCCCCCCCGGACTCAACCACAGACCCGCTACGAGCAGTACTTT
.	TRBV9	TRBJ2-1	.	CASSVGNAWQFF	TGTGCCAGCAGCGTAGGTAATGCGTGGCAGTTCTTC
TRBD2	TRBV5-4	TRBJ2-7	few	CASSLAGGPYYEQYF	TGTGCCAGCAGCTTGGCGGGAGGGCCTTACTACGAGCAGTACTTC
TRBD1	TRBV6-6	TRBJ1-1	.	CASNLRTGGTEAFF	TGTGCCAGCAACCTCCGGACAGGGGGCACTGAAGCTTTCTTT
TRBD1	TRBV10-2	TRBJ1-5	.	CASRGQGGQPQHF	TGCGCCAGCAGGGGACAGGGTGGGCAGCCCCAGCATTTT
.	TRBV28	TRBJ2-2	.	CASSSQGGTGELFF	TGTGCCAGCAGTTCTCAAGGGGGCACCGGGGAGCTGTTTTTT
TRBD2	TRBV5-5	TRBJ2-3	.	CASSLSGISADTQYF	TGTGCCAGCAGTTTAAGCGGGATTAGTGCAGATACGCAGTATTTT
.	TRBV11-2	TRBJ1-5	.	CASSRLLNQPQHF	TGTGCCAGCAGCCGCCTACTTAATCAGCCCCAGCATTTT
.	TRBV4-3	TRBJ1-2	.	CASSQGWERAMRYGYTF	TGCGCCAGCAGCCAAGGGTGGGAGAGGGCCATGCGGTATGGCTACACCTTC
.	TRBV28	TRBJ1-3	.	CASTSSGSTGNTIYF	TGTGCCAGCACCTCGTCGGGGTCGACTGGAAACACCATATATTTT
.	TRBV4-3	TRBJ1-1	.	CANSQDSGWTEAFF	TGCGCCAACAGCCAAGATAGCGGGTGGACTGAAGCTTTCTTT
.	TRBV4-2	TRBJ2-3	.	CASSQGKADTQYF	TGTGCCAGCAGCCAAGGAAAAGCGGATACGCAGTATTTT
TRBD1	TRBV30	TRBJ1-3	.	CAARDRSSGNTIYF	TGTGCCGCCCGGGACAGGAGCTCTGGAAACACCATATATTTT
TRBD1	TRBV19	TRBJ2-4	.	CASSIGGRQGTRAKNIQYF	TGTGCCAGTAGTATAGGTGGCAGACAGGGGACGCGGGCCAAAAACATTCAGTACTTC
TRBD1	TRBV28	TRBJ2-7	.	CASSLGQGESYEQYF	TGTGCCAGCAGTTTAGGACAGGGAGAATCCTACGAGCAGTACTTC
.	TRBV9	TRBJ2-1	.	CASSVGLVGASSYNEQFF	TGTGCCAGCAGCGTAGGGTTAGTGGGGGCGAGCTCCTACAATGAGCAGTTCTTC
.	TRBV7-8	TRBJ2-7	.	CASSARRVGAFYEQYF	TGTGCCAGCAGCGCCCGACGAGTTGGGGCTTTCTACGAGCAGTACTTC
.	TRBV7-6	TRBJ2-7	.	CASSLVGGFVTF	TGTGCCAGCAGCTTAGTCGGGGGTTTTGTGACCTTC
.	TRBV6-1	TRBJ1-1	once	CASSPGSGMNTEAFF	TGTGCCAGCAGCCCAGGTTCCGGCATGAACACTGAAGCTTTCTTT
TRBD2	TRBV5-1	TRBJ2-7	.	CASSLVPERLAGYEQYF	TGCGCCAGCAGCTTGGTACCCGAGAGACTAGCGGGTTACGAGCAGTACTTC
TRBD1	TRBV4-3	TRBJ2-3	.	CASSQDVQGAVTDTQYF	TGCGCCAGCAGCCAAGATGTGCAGGGGGCCGTTACAGATACGCAGTATTTT
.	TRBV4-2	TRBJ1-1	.	CASSHGSQDGTEAFF	TGTGCCAGCAGCCACGGTTCCCAGGATGGCACTGAAGCTTTCTTT
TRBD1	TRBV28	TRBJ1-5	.	CASRVGGFYEPQHF	TGTGCCAGCAGGGTAGGGGGCTTTTATGAGCCCCAGCATTTT
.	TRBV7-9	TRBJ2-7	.	CASSLPGIGESYEQYF	TGTGCCAGCAGCTTACCGGGGATCGGAGAATCCTACGAGCAGTACTTC
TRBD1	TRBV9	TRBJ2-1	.	CASSIGQGLSYNEQFF	TGTGCCAGCAGCATTGGACAGGGGTTATCCTACAATGAGCAGTTCTTC
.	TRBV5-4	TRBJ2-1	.	CASSLMLNEQFF	TGTGCCAGCAGCTTGATGTTAAATGAGCAGTTCTTC
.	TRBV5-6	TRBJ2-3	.	CASSLPGATDTQYF	TGTGCCAGCAGCTTACCGGGAGCCACAGATACGCAGTATTTT
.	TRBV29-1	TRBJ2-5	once	CSVPLDLHSLETQYF	TGCAGCGTTCCGCTCGACTTGCACTCGTTGGAGACCCAGTACTTC
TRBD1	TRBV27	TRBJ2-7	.	CASSPMDRPGGEQYF	TGTGCCAGCAGTCCGATGGACAGGCCAGGGGGAGAGCAGTACTTC
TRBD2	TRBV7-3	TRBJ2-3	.	CASSLKLAASTDTQYF	TGTGCCAGCAGCTTAAAACTAGCGGCAAGCACAGATACGCAGTATTTT
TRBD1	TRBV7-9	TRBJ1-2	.	CASTLRDRAFYGYTF	TGTGCCAGCACCCTTCGAGACAGGGCGTTCTACGGCTACACCTTC
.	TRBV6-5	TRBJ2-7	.	CASSQPKDRWDEQYF	TGTGCCAGCAGTCAACCAAAAGACAGATGGGACGAGCAGTACTTC
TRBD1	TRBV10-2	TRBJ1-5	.	CASSYTGDQPQHF	TGCGCCAGCAGCTACACAGGGGACCAGCCCCAGCATTTT
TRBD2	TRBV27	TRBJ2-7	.	CASSPRTSGSRLYEQYF	TGTGCCAGCAGTCCCCGGACTAGCGGGAGTAGGCTGTACGAGCAGTACTTC
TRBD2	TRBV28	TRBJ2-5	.	CASSLAGDQETQYF	TGTGCCAGCAGTTTAGCGGGGGACCAAGAGACCCAGTACTTC